This TCR beta chain is drawn from a study of neurological immune-mediated disorders. Whole-study findings and limits: Healthy controls had more TCR clonal expansion than multiple sclerosis, which showed the least, whereas HTLV-1-associated myelopathy showed the most.

Notes on this clonotype: Its antigen is unknown.

cDNA was made by 5'RACE with 10-nucleotide random UMIs. TCRdb recomputed calls from the 5' RACE reads with MiXCR, one row per CDR3 protein. Among tens of thousands of distinct CDR3 sequences listed, roughly 4.4% were seen once. The sequence came from a man aged 45-65 years with multiple sclerosis. The sequencing input was PBMCs.

The CDR3 nucleotides read TGTGCCAGCACCACAGGGGTAAACTATAATTCACCCCTCCACTTT. As protein: CASTTGVNYNSPLHF. The chain uses TRBV6-5 and TRBJ1-6; 7 bases are a match to TRBD1. With 7 bases clipped from V and 3 bases from J, the junction kept 6 bases outside the gene matches. Germline CDR1 is MNHEY and CDR2 is SVGAGI. This CDR3 has 15 amino acids.